Below, 21 T cell receptor beta chains from the same sample are listed, as sequenced in a study of blood T cell repertoires in COVID-19. TCRdb's copy holds only in-frame clones and misses some; the assay was immunoSEQ multiplex PCR. The table shows 64,000 or so clones, with around four fifths occurring only once. Sample: peripheral blood. The receptors originated from a man at least 80 years old with acute or convalescent COVID-19.

The V gene is TRBV27, the J gene TRBJ1-1; 7 bases are shared with TRBD1. Germline trimming cut 6 bases from V and 1 base from J; bases unmatched to any gene: 8. The CDR3 extends over 15 amino acids. The germline V gene has CDR1 MNHEY and CDR2 SMNVEV (reference sequence). The CDR3 here is CASRLNRGWNTEAFF. In DNA form, the CDR3 reads TGTGCCAGCAGACTGAACAGGGGATGGAACACTGAAGCTTTCTTT.

V usage is TRBV25-1 and J usage is TRBJ1-3; no definite D call. Germline-derived CDR1 and CDR2 are MGHDK and SYGVNS. This CDR3 region has 12 residues. Deletions cut 3 bases from V and 11 bases from J, with 11 bases between. The CDR3 region has the DNA TGTGCCAGCAGTGATCGAGGTCTTGCCATATATTTT. Translating gives CASSDRGLAIYF.

The CDR3 sequence is CASSSDRGSNQPQHF. The CDR3 DNA follows: TGTGCCAGCAGCAGTGACAGGGGTAGCAATCAGCCCCAGCATTTT. V usage is TRBV7-9 and J usage is TRBJ1-5, with TRBD1 matching 8 bases. The germline gives CDR1 SEHNR, CDR2 FQNEAQ (reference sequence). The junction had 3 bases not matched to a gene; V was cut back by 5 bases and J by 0 bases. The length of the CDR3 is 15 residues.

The chain's CDR3 is CASGGGDWGSTIYF. The CDR3 DNA follows: TGTGCTAGTGGAGGTGGGGACTGGGGCAGCACCATATATTTT. This sequence joins TRBV12-5 and TRBJ1-3; TRBD1 is a possible D gene (5 bases). Germline lookup yields CDR1 LGHNT and CDR2 FRNRAP. The CDR3 contains 14 residues. Trimming pared 6 bases from V and 9 bases from J, leaving 18 bases between.

The rearrangement links TRBV5-1 to TRBJ2-7, with 8 positions matching TRBD1. Per the germline V gene, CDR1 is SGHRS and CDR2 is YFSETQ. V lost 0 bases and J lost 4; bases outside the gene matches: 6. The CDR3 runs to 15 residues. The CDR3 here is CASSLAQGATYEQYF. As DNA, the CDR3 is TGCGCCAGCAGCTTGGCCCAGGGGGCTACGTACGAGCAGTACTTC.

The chain employs TRBV5-1 and TRBJ2-7, with D perhaps matching TRBD2 (6 bases). Germline V gives CDR1 SGHRS, CDR2 YFSETQ. Trimming cost V 4 bases and J 8 bases, with 19 bases left between them. The CDR3 contains 14 residues. DNA of the CDR3: TGCGCCAGCAGCCCCGGGACTTACGACTCCCAGCAGTACTTC. Encoded protein: CASSPGTYDSQQYF.

This clone was seen more than once but under ten times. This chain joins TRBV3-1 (or the pseudogene TRBV3-2) and TRBJ1-1, with D perhaps TRBD1 (5 bases). Deletions cut 4 bases from V and 8 bases from J, with 11 bases between. Germline V gives CDR1 LGHDT, CDR2 YNNKEL (reference sequence). This CDR3 spans 12 amino acids. The CDR3 region is CASSLLGGEAFF. The CDR3 DNA reads TGTGCCAGCAGCCTACTCGGGGGGGAAGCTTTCTTT.

J is TRBJ1-3 and V is TRBV5-4, with D hard to call. Germline V gives CDR1 SGHNT, CDR2 YYREEE (reference sequence). The CDR3 runs 15 residues. The V end was cut by 0 bases, the J end by 3 bases, with 10 bases between. CDR3 residues: CASSLAGSGGNTIYF. DNA for the CDR3: TGTGCCAGCAGCTTGGCCGGGTCTGGTGGAAACACCATATATTTT.

The V call is TRBV18, the J call TRBJ2-1; 11 bases align to TRBD2. The CDR3 runs 16 residues. Germline V gene sequence: CDR1 KGHSH, CDR2 LQKENI. The V segment lost 4 bases and the J segment 8 bases; nucleotides outside the gene matches: 10. DNA of the CDR3: TGTGCCAGCTCACAAAGGCAACTAGCGGGAGACCATGAGCAGTTCTTC. Its protein is CASSQRQLAGDHEQFF.

The chain links TRBV19 to TRBJ1-2; 7 nucleotides match TRBD1. Germline V gene lookup returns CDR1 LNHDA and CDR2 SQIVND (reference sequence). The CDR3 covers 15 residues. V trimming: 0 bases; J trimming: 7 bases; junction bases outside the gene matches: 8. In nucleotides, the CDR3 is TGTGCCAGTAGTATAGAATCGACAGGGCTGCGTGGCTACACCTTC. Protein product: CASSIESTGLRGYTF.

The chain combines TRBV18 with TRBJ1-1; D might be TRBD1 (6 bases). CDR1 and CDR2 (germline): KGHSH, LQKENI. Deletions cut 2 bases from V and 6 bases from J, with 19 bases between. The CDR3 runs to 16 residues. In DNA form, the CDR3 reads TGTGCCAGCTCACCAGAGGTAAACAGGGCGGCAGCTGAAGCTTTCTTT. Translation gives CASSPEVNRAAAEAFF.

This clone has just a few counts. The V call is TRBV29-1, the J call TRBJ2-5; the D gene is possibly TRBD1 (5 bases). V lost 6 bases and J 1 base, leaving 12 bases between the germline ends. The germline V gene encodes CDR1 SQVTM and CDR2 ANQGSEA. CDR3 length: 13 residues. Here the CDR3 reads CSVAGQGQETQYF. CDR3 nucleotide sequence: TGCAGCGTCGCTGGGCAGGGCCAAGAGACCCAGTACTTC.

The chain carries TRBV2 and TRBJ1-3; possible D gene TRBD1, 6 bases. Germline V gene lookup returns CDR1 SNHLY and CDR2 FYNNEI. Deletions cut 3 bases from V and 5 bases from J, with 8 bases between. The CDR3 spans 13 residues. CDR3 coding DNA: TGTGCCAGCAGTGATTGGGGGCGAAACACCATATATTTT. This sequence encodes CASSDWGRNTIYF.

This clone has only a few counts. The rearrangement links TRBV6-2 or TRBV6-3 to TRBJ1-5; D ambiguous. The V gene's germline CDR1 is MNHEY and CDR2 SVGEGT. The CDR3 consists of 13 residues. V lost 1 base, J lost 6 bases, and 7 bases lay in between. The CDR3 sequence is CASSYFAGQPQHF. The CDR3 DNA is TGTGCCAGCAGTTACTTCGCCGGTCAGCCCCAGCATTTT.

The chain carries TRBV18 and TRBJ2-2; 14 nucleotides align to TRBD2. The V gene's germline CDR1 is KGHSH and CDR2 LQKENI. The V gene end was trimmed by 4 bases and the J gene end by 7 bases; junction bases not matched to a gene: 8. The CDR3 is made up of 17 amino acids. Here the CDR3 DNA reads TGTGCCAGCTCACGTACCGGGACTAGCGGGGGAGACGGGGAGCTGTTTTTT. This translates into CASSRTGTSGGDGELFF.

The chain links TRBV2 to TRBJ2-7, with D hard to call. Germline V lookup: CDR1 SNHLY, CDR2 FYNNEI. The CDR3 runs to 11 residues. The V gene lost 8 bases and the J gene lost 2 bases, with 7 bases spanning the gap. The CDR3 reads CASGQTYEQYF. DNA of the CDR3: TGTGCCAGCGGCCAAACCTACGAGCAGTACTTC.

This clone was observed a few times. V gene TRBV3-1 (or the pseudogene TRBV3-2) combines with J gene TRBJ1-1, with D possibly matching TRBD1 (6 bases). Germline CDR1 LGHDT, CDR2 YNNKEL (reference sequence). Trimming removed 4 bases from V and 1 base from J, with 10 bases in between. CDR3 length: 14 amino acids. CDR3 nucleotide sequence: TGTGCCAGCAGCCTCGGACAGAAGAACACTGAAGCTTTCTTT. Translation: CASSLGQKNTEAFF.

The rearrangement uses TRBV7-9 and TRBJ2-2, with no clear D. Looked up from germline, CDR1 is SEHNR and CDR2 is FQNEAQ (reference sequence). This CDR3 region has 13 residues. V was cut by 5 bases and J by 7 bases, with 11 bases left in between. Here the CDR3 DNA reads TGTGCCAGCAGCCCGACTCCCCGCGGGGAGCTGTTTTTT. It encodes CASSPTPRGELFF.

The chain employs TRBV5-4 and TRBJ2-1; 13 bases line up with TRBD2. The CDR3 is 16 amino acids. Germline CDR1 reads SGHNT; CDR2 reads YYREEE (reference sequence). Germline trimming cut 2 bases from V and 7 bases from J; bases unmatched to any gene: 6. CDR3 nucleotide sequence: TGTGCCAGCAGCTTTCCAGGACTAGCGGGAGTGAATGAGCAGTTCTTC. This codes for CASSFPGLAGVNEQFF. Complete variable domain (other parts from reference TRBV5-4 and TRBJ2-1): ETGVTQSPTHLIKTRGQQVTLRCSSQSGHNTVSWYQQALGQGPQFIFQYYREEENGRGNFPPRFSGLQFPNYSSELNVNALELDDSALYLCASSFPGLAGVNEQFFGPGTRLTVL.

The CDR3 sequence is CASSDSGGYGYTF. CDR3 nucleotide sequence: TGCGCCAGCAGTGATTCCGGGGGCTATGGCTACACCTTC. The V call is TRBV10-1, the J call TRBJ1-2; maybe TRBD1 (5 bases). Germline V gives CDR1 WNHNN, CDR2 SYGVQD (reference sequence). This CDR3 comprises 13 residues. V was pared by 3 bases and J by 4 bases, with 9 bases between.

The genes are TRBV28 and TRBJ1-5, with D maybe TRBD1 (5 bases). Germline assignment: CDR1 MDHEN and CDR2 SYDVKM. V was cut by 4 bases and J by 5 bases, with 12 bases left in between. The CDR3 spans 14 residues. This chain's CDR3 is CASSSPGSHQPQHF. Here the CDR3 DNA reads TGTGCCAGCAGTTCACCAGGGTCACATCAGCCCCAGCATTTT.